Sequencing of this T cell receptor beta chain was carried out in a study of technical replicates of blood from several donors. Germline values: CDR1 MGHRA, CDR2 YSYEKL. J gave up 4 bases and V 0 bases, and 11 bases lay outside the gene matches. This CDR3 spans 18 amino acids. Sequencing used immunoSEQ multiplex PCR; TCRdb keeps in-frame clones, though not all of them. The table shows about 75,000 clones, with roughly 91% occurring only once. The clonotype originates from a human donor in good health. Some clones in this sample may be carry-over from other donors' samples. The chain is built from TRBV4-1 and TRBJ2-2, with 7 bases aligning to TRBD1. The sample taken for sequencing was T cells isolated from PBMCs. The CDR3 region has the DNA TGCGCCAGCAGCCAAGAGGACCGCAGGGGGTGGAGCACCGGGGAGCTGTTTTTT. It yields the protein CASSQEDRRGWSTGELFF.